Listed below are T cell receptor beta chains from one sample, sequenced in a study of blood T cell repertoires in COVID-19. The data were produced by immunoSEQ multiplex PCR, yet TCRdb's version contains in-frame clones alone and is incomplete. The data show about 180,000 clones, with roughly three quarters seen just once and 10% to 15% held by the top ten. Sequences were obtained from peripheral blood. The receptors were gathered from a woman aged 80 or over with COVID-19, enrolled during active disease. CDR3s include the opening cysteine and the closing phenylalanine or tryptophan. The order of the fields is D gene, clone size, V gene, J gene, CDR3 protein, CDR3 DNA. D genes are given only for firm matches. Clone size appears in some rows only: once, few, many, or a class for an expanded clone.

D gene: TRBD2; clone size: once; V gene: TRBV5-1; J gene: TRBJ2-7; CDR3 protein: CASSPRTSGWRGEQYF; CDR3 DNA: TGCGCCAGCAGCCCAAGGACTAGCGGGTGGCGGGGCGAGCAGTACTTC
D gene: -; clone size: -; V gene: TRBV7-9; J gene: TRBJ2-7; CDR3 protein: CASSLVAGSYEQYF; CDR3 DNA: TGTGCCAGCAGCTTGGTGGCGGGATCCTACGAGCAGTACTTC
D gene: -; clone size: -; V gene: TRBV16; J gene: TRBJ2-3; CDR3 protein: CASSQSGLATDTQYF; CDR3 DNA: TGTGCCAGCAGCCAATCCGGGCTAGCGACGGATACGCAGTATTTT
D gene: TRBD1; clone size: -; V gene: TRBV27; J gene: TRBJ1-6; CDR3 protein: CASQARDRVSPLHF; CDR3 DNA: TGTGCCAGCCAGGCCCGGGACAGAGTGTCACCCCTCCACTTT
D gene: -; clone size: -; V gene: TRBV18; J gene: TRBJ2-3; CDR3 protein: CASSHGQNSDTQYF; CDR3 DNA: TGTGCCAGCTCACACGGACAGAACTCAGATACGCAGTATTTT
D gene: -; clone size: -; V gene: TRBV3-1/TRBV3-2; J gene: TRBJ2-2; CDR3 protein: CASSQVQGRSTGELFF; CDR3 DNA: TGTGCCAGCAGCCAAGTACAGGGGAGGTCCACCGGGGAGCTGTTTTTT
D gene: -; clone size: -; V gene: TRBV5-1; J gene: TRBJ2-2; CDR3 protein: CASSLSPVNTGELFF; CDR3 DNA: TGCGCCAGCAGCTTGTCCCCGGTTAACACCGGGGAGCTGTTTTTT
D gene: TRBD2; clone size: once; V gene: TRBV4-1; J gene: TRBJ2-3; CDR3 protein: CASSQDPTGGGNTQYF; CDR3 DNA: TGCGCCAGCAGCCAAGATCCCACGGGGGGAGGCAATACGCAGTATTTT
D gene: TRBD1; clone size: few; V gene: TRBV19; J gene: TRBJ1-1; CDR3 protein: CASSPGTGGLNTEAFF; CDR3 DNA: TGTGCCAGTAGTCCCGGGACAGGGGGGTTGAACACTGAAGCTTTCTTT
D gene: TRBD1; clone size: -; V gene: TRBV6-5; J gene: TRBJ1-3; CDR3 protein: CASRRMTGDGNTIYF; CDR3 DNA: TGTGCCAGCAGACGAATGACAGGGGATGGAAACACCATATATTTT
D gene: -; clone size: -; V gene: TRBV5-1; J gene: TRBJ2-6; CDR3 protein: CASSLSPLSGANVLTF; CDR3 DNA: TGCGCCAGCAGCTTGTCTCCCCTCTCTGGGGCCAACGTCCTGACTTTC
D gene: -; clone size: -; V gene: TRBV5-1; J gene: TRBJ2-1; CDR3 protein: CASSLAEYSNSYNEQFF; CDR3 DNA: TGCGCCAGCAGCTTGGCCGAGTACAGCAACTCCTACAATGAGCAGTTCTTC
D gene: TRBD2; clone size: -; V gene: TRBV5-1; J gene: TRBJ2-5; CDR3 protein: CASSLGGGSGSRETQYF; CDR3 DNA: TGCGCCAGCAGCTTGGGCGGGGGTAGCGGGAGCCGGGAGACCCAGTACTTC
D gene: TRBD2; clone size: -; V gene: TRBV11-3; J gene: TRBJ2-1; CDR3 protein: CASSPGASGGPWQFF; CDR3 DNA: TGTGCCAGCAGCCCAGGGGCTAGCGGGGGGCCGTGGCAGTTCTTC
D gene: TRBD1; clone size: few; V gene: TRBV28; J gene: TRBJ2-4; CDR3 protein: CASSFPIRQGRNIQYF; CDR3 DNA: TGTGCCAGCAGTTTCCCAATACGACAGGGGAGAAACATTCAGTACTTC
D gene: -; clone size: -; V gene: TRBV6-5; J gene: TRBJ1-4; CDR3 protein: CASSYSGFPNEKLFF; CDR3 DNA: TGTGCCAGCAGTTACAGTGGCTTTCCAAATGAAAAACTGTTTTTT
D gene: -; clone size: few; V gene: TRBV6-6; J gene: TRBJ1-3; CDR3 protein: CASSYSRGLSGNTIYF; CDR3 DNA: TGTGCCAGCAGTTACTCGCGGGGCCTCTCTGGAAACACCATATATTTT
D gene: -; clone size: -; V gene: TRBV5-3; J gene: TRBJ2-7; CDR3 protein: CARSLDIHEQYF; CDR3 DNA: TGTGCCAGAAGCTTGGACATCCACGAGCAGTACTTC
D gene: TRBD2; clone size: few; V gene: TRBV14; J gene: TRBJ2-3; CDR3 protein: CASSQDRARGGLADTQYF; CDR3 DNA: TGTGCCAGCAGCCAAGATCGGGCGCGGGGGGGCCTCGCAGATACGCAGTATTTT
D gene: TRBD2; clone size: -; V gene: TRBV7-2; J gene: TRBJ2-5; CDR3 protein: CASSSTSGGVETQYF; CDR3 DNA: TGTGCCAGCAGCTCGACTAGCGGGGGGGTCGAGACCCAGTACTTC
D gene: TRBD2; clone size: -; V gene: TRBV5-1; J gene: TRBJ2-1; CDR3 protein: CASSQISTSGHNEQFF; CDR3 DNA: TGCGCCAGCAGCCAGATAAGCACTAGCGGGCACAATGAGCAGTTCTTC
D gene: -; clone size: -; V gene: TRBV27; J gene: TRBJ1-3; CDR3 protein: CASSPAGRGNTIYF; CDR3 DNA: TGTGCCAGCAGTCCCGCCGGGAGAGGAAACACCATATATTTT
D gene: TRBD1; clone size: -; V gene: TRBV28; J gene: TRBJ2-2; CDR3 protein: CASSLFGTGDTGELFF; CDR3 DNA: TGTGCCAGCAGTTTATTTGGGACAGGGGACACCGGGGAGCTGTTTTTT
D gene: TRBD2; clone size: -; V gene: TRBV10-2; J gene: TRBJ2-7; CDR3 protein: CASTTGTSSYEQYF; CDR3 DNA: TGCGCCAGTACCACCGGGACTAGCTCGTACGAGCAGTACTTC
D gene: TRBD1; clone size: once; V gene: TRBV11-3; J gene: TRBJ1-1; CDR3 protein: CASSGTTVTGGRTDF; CDR3 DNA: TGTGCCAGCAGCGGAACGACGGTGACAGGGGGAAGGACCGATTTT
D gene: TRBD2; clone size: -; V gene: TRBV30; J gene: TRBJ2-4; CDR3 protein: CAWSALAGGLGNIQYF; CDR3 DNA: TGTGCCTGGAGTGCGCTAGCGGGGGGGCTAGGAAACATTCAGTACTTC
D gene: -; clone size: -; V gene: TRBV5-1; J gene: TRBJ2-5; CDR3 protein: CASSLDDPGQETQYF; CDR3 DNA: TGCGCCAGCAGCTTGGATGATCCAGGTCAAGAGACCCAGTACTTC
D gene: -; clone size: once; V gene: TRBV9; J gene: TRBJ2-3; CDR3 protein: CASSPRGGTSTDTQYF; CDR3 DNA: TGTGCCAGCAGCCCCAGAGGGGGAACTAGCACAGATACGCAGTATTTT
D gene: -; clone size: -; V gene: TRBV13; J gene: TRBJ2-3; CDR3 protein: CASSLFAAGSTDTQYF; CDR3 DNA: TGTGCCAGCAGCTTATTTGCGGCGGGGAGCACAGATACGCAGTATTTT
D gene: -; clone size: -; V gene: TRBV6-5; J gene: TRBJ1-2; CDR3 protein: CASSYTTKENGYTF; CDR3 DNA: TGTGCCAGCAGTTACACAACCAAAGAAAATGGCTACACCTTC
D gene: -; clone size: -; V gene: TRBV18; J gene: TRBJ2-3; CDR3 protein: CASSPGHTQYF; CDR3 DNA: TGTGCCAGCTCGCCAGGCCATACGCAGTATTTT
D gene: TRBD2; clone size: -; V gene: TRBV7-9; J gene: TRBJ2-2; CDR3 protein: CASSLRLAGGRELFF; CDR3 DNA: TGTGCCAGCAGCCTGAGACTAGCGGGAGGCCGGGAGCTGTTTTTT
D gene: TRBD1; clone size: -; V gene: TRBV5-4; J gene: TRBJ2-7; CDR3 protein: CASSIQTGTYEQYF; CDR3 DNA: TGTGCCAGCAGCATCCAGACAGGGACCTACGAGCAGTACTTC
D gene: TRBD1; clone size: -; V gene: TRBV27; J gene: TRBJ1-2; CDR3 protein: CASSLSADREGYGYTF; CDR3 DNA: TGTGCCAGCAGTTTATCTGCGGACAGGGAGGGCTATGGCTACACCTTC
D gene: -; clone size: -; V gene: TRBV24-1; J gene: TRBJ1-5; CDR3 protein: CATSDRQGNQPQHF; CDR3 DNA: TGTGCCACCAGTGATCGACAGGGCAATCAGCCCCAGCATTTT
D gene: TRBD1; clone size: -; V gene: TRBV3-1/TRBV3-2; J gene: TRBJ1-5; CDR3 protein: CASSQGRGHQPQHF; CDR3 DNA: TGTGCCAGCAGCCAAGGCAGGGGGCATCAGCCCCAGCATTTT
D gene: TRBD1; clone size: -; V gene: TRBV5-6; J gene: TRBJ2-5; CDR3 protein: CASSRTGGGETQYF; CDR3 DNA: TGTGCCAGCAGCAGGACAGGGGGCGGAGAGACCCAGTACTTC
D gene: -; clone size: -; V gene: TRBV5-4; J gene: TRBJ1-2; CDR3 protein: CASSRGLTVNYGYTF; CDR3 DNA: TGTGCCAGCAGCCGGGGACTTACTGTTAACTATGGCTACACCTTC
D gene: TRBD2; clone size: -; V gene: TRBV7-9; J gene: TRBJ2-7; CDR3 protein: CASSRTSGEPEQYF; CDR3 DNA: TGTGCCAGCAGCCGAACTAGCGGGGAACCCGAGCAGTACTTC
D gene: TRBD1; clone size: few; V gene: TRBV7-9; J gene: TRBJ1-6; CDR3 protein: CASSLTGQYNSPLHF; CDR3 DNA: TGTGCCAGCAGCTTAACGGGACAGTATAATTCACCCCTCCACTTT
D gene: -; clone size: -; V gene: TRBV6-5; J gene: TRBJ1-6; CDR3 protein: CASSGGIAAPLHF; CDR3 DNA: TGTGCCAGCAGCGGAGGGATAGCGGCACCCCTCCACTTT
D gene: TRBD2; clone size: -; V gene: TRBV19; J gene: TRBJ2-7; CDR3 protein: CASSTGTSGVYEQYF; CDR3 DNA: TGTGCCAGTAGTACCGGGACTAGCGGGGTTTACGAGCAGTACTTC
D gene: TRBD1; clone size: -; V gene: TRBV5-1; J gene: TRBJ2-3; CDR3 protein: CASSRTGQGAADTQYF; CDR3 DNA: TGCGCCAGCAGCCGGACGGGACAGGGGGCTGCAGATACGCAGTATTTT
D gene: TRBD1; clone size: -; V gene: TRBV5-4; J gene: TRBJ2-5; CDR3 protein: CASSLDRGAYQETQYF; CDR3 DNA: TGTGCCAGCAGCTTGGACAGGGGCGCGTACCAAGAGACCCAGTACTTC
D gene: TRBD1; clone size: -; V gene: TRBV2; J gene: TRBJ2-1; CDR3 protein: CASSPGQAYNEQFF; CDR3 DNA: TGTGCCAGCAGTCCGGGACAGGCCTACAATGAGCAGTTCTTC